The T cell receptor (beta chain) described here comes from a study of regulatory T cells in long-lasting Graves disease. The table lists this clonotype with a count of one. Library construction for TCR beta used iRepertoire HTBI primers and Arm-PCR of CDR3 regions. In the authors' workflow: Identification across samples found some 60 TRBV and approximately 15 TRBJ segments. TCRdb re-derived calls from the multiplex PCR reads in MiXCR, one entry per CDR3 protein. These V and J calls are TCRdb output, not the study's own analysis. The sample has about 560,000 distinct CDR3 sequences; 15% to 20% are singletons. J gave up 3 bases and V 5 bases, and 13 bases lay outside the gene matches. Germline V gene sequence: CDR1 MNHEY, CDR2 SMNVEV (reference sequence). CDR3 size: 16 residues. Time point reported: newly diagnosed GD, antithyroid drugs for less than 3 months. The authors made the TCR library using RNA they extracted from PBMCs. The peripheral blood volume drawn was around 10 milliliters, and it was collected into EDTA tubes.

This same sample was also part of a study on T cells in Graves' hyperthyroidism and ophthalmopathy. That investigation notes: Calling Graves' hyperthyroidism stable meant ophthalmopathy did not progress within 18 months.

The sequence derives from a man younger than 35 with Graves disease. This material consisted of peripheral blood mononuclear cells (PBMCs), taken at new diagnosis, from a patient treated with antithyroid drugs. J is TRBJ2-7 and V is TRBV27, with TRBD2 matching over 7 bases. The CDR3, as DNA: TGTGCCAGCAGTCCCCTGTTGGGGCGGGAGATCTACGAGCAGTACTTC. Translation gives CASSPLLGREIYEQYF.